The 31 T cell receptor beta chains below all came from one sample that was sequenced in a study of beta chain features in type 1 diabetes. Sequenced material consisted of expressed TCRB transcripts (all of the isolated RNA was reverse transcribed). The table came from immunoSEQ multiplex PCR; TCRdb's copy has only in-frame clones and leaves some out. Of 400,000 to 600,000 clones detected, approximately 31% appear once; the ten largest clones hold around 0.065%. The specimen was naive CD4+ T cells from blood. The receptors here all came from a man aged 18 to 30 in good health.

The table lists this clone with a few counts. Other DNA variants within this sample encode the same CDR3. The gene calls are TRBV9 and TRBJ2-5; a possible D gene is TRBD2 (6 bases). CDR1 is SGDLS, CDR2 YYNGEE, per germline. Between the trimmed V and J ends, which lost 2 bases and 3 bases, there was a span of 11 bases. The CDR3 is 14 residues long. The CDR3 here is CASSVSGGEETQYF. The CDR3 region has the DNA TGTGCCAGCAGCGTTTCCGGCGGGGAAGAGACCCAGTACTTC.

This clone has just a few counts. DNA of the CDR3: TGTGCCAGCAGCGTTGGGACTCTTCAAGGGGAGCAGTTCTTC. As protein: CASSVGTLQGEQFF. V is TRBV7-2 and J is TRBJ2-1; D possibly corresponds to TRBD2 (6 bases). Per the germline V gene, CDR1 is SGHTA and CDR2 is FQGNSA. Trimming left V 5 bases short and J 10 bases short, with 18 bases between. There are 14 residues in the CDR3.

V and J are TRBV30 and TRBJ1-2, with D unresolved. Looked up from germline, CDR1 is GTSNPN and CDR2 is SVGIG (reference sequence). The CDR3 loop spans 14 amino acids. Trimming removed 2 bases at V and 2 bases at J, with 12 bases between. CDR3 sequence (DNA): TGTGCCTGGAGTTCCGGGGTCTGGAACTATGGCTACACCTTC. The encoded protein is CAWSSGVWNYGYTF.

This sequence joins TRBV10-3 and TRBJ2-7; TRBD1 aligns across 7 bases. J was trimmed by 0 bases and V by 2 bases; bases with no gene match: 4. Germline CDR1 ENHRY, CDR2 SYGVKD. There are 15 residues in the CDR3. Here the CDR3 reads CAISERGLSSYEQYF. Here the CDR3 DNA reads TGTGCCATCAGTGAGAGGGGGCTGAGCTCCTACGAGCAGTACTTC.

A few counts support this clone. This chain links TRBV29-1 with TRBJ1-2; no definite D call. The CDR3 is made up of 13 amino acids. Germline V gives CDR1 SQVTM, CDR2 ANQGSEA. The ends were cut back, 1 base at V and 2 bases at J, with 8 bases in the middle. This CDR3 is CSVEVRENYGYTF. Here the CDR3 DNA reads TGCAGCGTTGAAGTACGGGAGAACTATGGCTACACCTTC.

The chain combines TRBV4-2 with TRBJ2-1; no clear D. V shed 1 base and J shed 4 bases, with 11 bases lying between them. Germline CDR1 LGHNA, CDR2 YNFKEQ. The CDR3 spans 15 residues. CDR3 bases: TGTGCCAGCAGCCAAGCCGGAGTGGGTTACAATGAGCAGTTCTTC. Protein product: CASSQAGVGYNEQFF.

V and J are TRBV28 and TRBJ2-7; 10 nucleotides align to TRBD2. Trimming cost V 5 bases and J 4 bases; bases outside gene matches: 8. Germline lookup yields CDR1 MDHEN and CDR2 SYDVKM. The CDR3 contains 15 residues. CDR3 amino acids: CASSPPGLALYEQYF. In nucleotides, the CDR3 is TGTGCCAGCAGTCCTCCGGGACTAGCGTTGTACGAGCAGTACTTC.

This clone has just a few counts. The chain carries TRBV7-9 and TRBJ2-7; D is ambiguous. The germline V gene has CDR1 SEHNR and CDR2 FQNEAQ (reference sequence). The length of the CDR3 is 15 residues. V was shortened by 6 bases and J by 0 bases, with 15 bases between the two germline ends. CDR3: CASSLPGRTSYEQYF. In DNA form, the CDR3 reads TGTGCCAGCAGTTTGCCGGGCAGGACCTCCTACGAGCAGTACTTC.

This clone was seen more than once but under ten times. This chain connects TRBV7-9 to TRBJ2-7; unclear D gene. Germline V gene data show CDR1 as SEHNR and CDR2 as FQNEAQ (reference sequence). The V gene lost 1 base and the J gene lost 0 bases, with 10 bases spanning the gap. This CDR3 is built from 15 residues. The CDR3: CASSLGRDVSYEQYF. The CDR3 DNA is TGTGCCAGCAGCTTAGGAAGGGATGTCTCCTACGAGCAGTACTTC.

Concerning this clone: At the DNA level, this CDR3 is encoded by other sequences in the same sample as well. The chain has TRBV5-1 and TRBJ2-7; D is perhaps TRBD1 (6 bases). Germline values: CDR1 SGHRS, CDR2 YFSETQ. CDR3 size: 15 residues. Trimming stripped 0 bases from V and 0 bases from J, with 10 bases between. Written as DNA, the CDR3 is TGCGCCAGCAGCTTGGGGCAGGGGAGCTCCTACGAGCAGTACTTC. It is translated as CASSLGQGSSYEQYF.

The chain joins TRBV29-1 to TRBJ2-3, with a tentative D call TRBD2 (5 bases). Germline lookup yields CDR1 SQVTM and CDR2 ANQGSEA. There are 14 residues in the CDR3. Between the trimmed V and J ends, which lost 4 bases and 0 bases, there was a span of 11 bases. The CDR3 nucleotides are TGCAGCGTTGTGAGGGTCTCTAGCACAGATACGCAGTATTTT. As protein: CSVVRVSSTDTQYF.

CDR3 region: CGTGRENTEAFF. CDR3 sequence (DNA): TGTGGGACAGGGAGGGAGAACACTGAAGCTTTCTTT. J is TRBJ1-1 and V is TRBV6-6; 8 positions match TRBD1. Per germline, CDR1 MNHNY and CDR2 SVGAGI (reference sequence). The length of the CDR3 is 12 residues.

The chain links TRBV5-6 to TRBJ2-3; D is unclear. Trimming took 4 bases from V and 4 from J, leaving 10 bases between them. This CDR3 is built from 13 residues. Germline lookup yields CDR1 SGHDT and CDR2 YYEEEE. The CDR3 bases are TGTGCCAGCAGCACCCGACGGTCAGATACGCAGTATTTT. It codes for CASSTRRSDTQYF.

The DNA for the CDR3 is TGTGCCAGTAGTACTGGACTAGCGGTACACAATGAGCAGTTCTTC. As protein: CASSTGLAVHNEQFF. The rearrangement links TRBV19 to TRBJ2-1; 10 bases fit TRBD2. With 4 bases clipped from V and 5 bases from J, the junction kept 5 bases outside the gene matches. This CDR3 spans 15 amino acids. Germline V gives CDR1 LNHDA, CDR2 SQIVND (reference sequence).

The chain recombines TRBV7-6 with TRBJ1-4; no definite D call. The CDR3 length is 11 residues. CDR1 SGHVS and CDR2 FNYEAQ come from the germline V gene. V lost 5 bases and J lost 8, with 6 bases in between. In nucleotides, the CDR3 is TGTGCCAGCAGCCTGTCAGAAAAACTGTTTTTT. Protein product: CASSLSEKLFF.

The chain joins TRBV12-5 to TRBJ2-1, with a possible D match to TRBD1 (5 bases). The germline CDR1 and CDR2 sequences are LGHNT and FRNRAP. Trimming stripped 6 bases from V and 8 bases from J, with 14 bases between. CDR3 length: 13 residues. CDR3 residues: CASGLVQGYEQFF. The CDR3 DNA reads TGTGCTAGTGGCCTTGTCCAGGGCTATGAGCAGTTCTTC.

The chain employs TRBV27 and TRBJ2-5; D gene ambiguous. V was shortened by 0 bases and J by 6 bases, with 5 bases between the two germline ends. The CDR3 has 12 residues. Germline V gene lookup returns CDR1 MNHEY and CDR2 SMNVEV (reference sequence). The CDR3: CASSLSTKTQYF. The CDR3, as DNA: TGTGCCAGCAGTTTATCGACGAAGACCCAGTACTTC.

The chain recombines TRBV4-2 with TRBJ2-5; unclear D gene. This CDR3 has 13 amino acids. The V gene lost 2 bases and the J gene lost 4 bases, with 8 bases spanning the gap. CDR1 and CDR2 from the germline V gene are LGHNA and YNFKEQ. CDR3 in DNA: TGTGCCAGCAGCCAATTGGTGGGAGAGACCCAGTACTTC. This encodes CASSQLVGETQYF.

This clone has just a few counts. For the CDR3, the DNA is TGTGCCAGCAGTTACGGGACAGGGCCAGATACGCAGTATTTT. It specifies CASSYGTGPDTQYF. V is TRBV6-5 and J is TRBJ2-3; 9 bases are shared with TRBD1. Trimming cost V 2 bases and J 4 bases; bases outside gene matches: 1. The CDR3 spans 14 residues. The germline gives CDR1 MNHEY, CDR2 SVGAGI.

In this sample, this clone turned up a few times. The chain recombines TRBV29-1 with TRBJ2-7; D possibly corresponds to TRBD1 (6 bases). From germline, CDR1 is SQVTM and CDR2 ANQGSEA. This CDR3 is 14 amino acids long. The V end lost 5 bases, the J end lost 1 base, and 15 bases lay between the germline ends. This chain's CDR3 is CSVSGQSYSYEQYF. The CDR3 DNA follows: TGCAGCGTTTCTGGACAGAGCTATTCCTACGAGCAGTACTTC.

This clone was picked up a small number of times. The chain has TRBV4-3 and TRBJ2-7; TRBD2 matches at 8 bases. Unmatched junction bases numbered 9, after V lost 3 bases and J lost 2 bases. From germline, CDR1 is LGHNA and CDR2 YSLEER. CDR3 length: 16 amino acids. CDR3 sequence reads: CASSQHRAGGTYEQYF. CDR3 coding DNA: TGCGCCAGCAGCCAGCACAGGGCGGGAGGAACCTACGAGCAGTACTTC.

This clone was found a few times. The rearrangement links TRBV29-1 to TRBJ2-1; D is undetermined. This CDR3 has 11 residues. Germline V CDR1 and CDR2: SQVTM, ANQGSEA. V was cut by 4 bases and J by 7 bases, with 8 bases left in between. The CDR3 reads CSVVSENEQFF. CDR3 DNA: TGCAGCGTTGTTTCAGAGAATGAGCAGTTCTTC.

The gene calls are TRBV7-2 and TRBJ2-1; 10 bases line up with TRBD2. Germline trimming cut 2 bases from V and 9 bases from J; bases unmatched to any gene: 7. CDR3 length equals 15 residues. The V gene's germline CDR1 is SGHTA and CDR2 FQGNSA. CDR3 DNA sequence: TGTGCCAGCAGCTTACTAGCGGGAGTTGACAGTGAGCAGTTCTTC. This gives the protein CASSLLAGVDSEQFF.

Only a few counts were recorded for this clone. One junction end does not reproduce the germline sequence, and a read error may be involved. As DNA, the CDR3 is TGCAGCGATGAACAGGGGGTAAATGAGCAGTTCTTC. It yields the protein CSDEQGVNEQFF. The chain employs TRBV29-1 and TRBJ2-1; the match to TRBD1 covers 8 bases. CDR3 length: 12 amino acids. Germline CDR1 reads SQVTM; CDR2 reads ANQGSEA.

This clone appeared a few times. At the DNA level, this CDR3 is encoded by other sequences in the same sample as well. CDR3 in DNA: TGTGCCAGCAGTGTTCACAGCCAGTCCTACGAGCAGTACTTC. Its translation: CASSVHSQSYEQYF. The chain uses TRBV25-1 and TRBJ2-7; D unresolved. From germline, CDR1 is MGHDK and CDR2 SYGVNS. V dropped 4 bases and J dropped 1 base, with 11 bases sitting between them. This CDR3 has 14 residues.

The CDR3 DNA sequence: TGTGCCTGGAGTCCGACCTTTCGGACCGTCGCGGTGCCCCAGCATTTT. Residues: CAWSPTFRTVAVPQHF. The gene calls are TRBV30 and TRBJ1-5, with D unclear. The CDR3 has 16 amino acids. Between the trimmed V and J ends, which lost 2 bases and 9 bases, there was a span of 23 bases. The germline V gene encodes CDR1 GTSNPN and CDR2 SVGIG (reference sequence).

In the case of this clone: This sample also contains other DNA sequences that code for the same CDR3. The rearrangement joins TRBV5-4 to TRBJ2-3, with D possibly being TRBD1 or TRBD2 (5 bases each). The germline V gene has CDR1 SGHNT and CDR2 YYREEE (reference sequence). This CDR3 comprises 13 residues. Between the trimmed V and J ends, which lost 0 bases and 6 bases, there was a span of 8 bases. CDR3 in amino acids: CASSLDRGDTQYF. In DNA form, the CDR3 reads TGTGCCAGCAGCTTGGACCGGGGCGATACGCAGTATTTT.

This chain joins TRBV5-1 and TRBJ2-3; D may be TRBD2 (5 bases). The germline V and J ends were trimmed by 1 base and 4 bases, with 19 bases remaining between them. The CDR3 length is 17 residues. CDR1 SGHRS and CDR2 YFSETQ come from the germline V gene. The DNA of the CDR3 is TGCGCCAGCAGCTTGCCCCGAGCGGAGATGGGAGCAGATACGCAGTATTTT. Translating it yields CASSLPRAEMGADTQYF.

V gene TRBV29-1 combines with J gene TRBJ1-1, with D unclear. The CDR3 length is 12 residues. Germline V CDR1 and CDR2: SQVTM, ANQGSEA. The V end was cut by 6 bases, the J end by 4 bases, with 12 bases between. This chain's CDR3 is CSVLRSGTEAFF. CDR3 nucleotide sequence: TGCAGCGTCCTAAGGAGTGGCACTGAAGCTTTCTTT.

V is TRBV6-5 and J is TRBJ2-5; D tentatively fits TRBD1 or TRBD2 (5 bases each). Germline values: CDR1 MNHEY, CDR2 SVGAGI. This CDR3 region has 13 residues. The ends were cut back, 6 bases at V and 5 bases at J, with 13 bases in the middle. The CDR3 DNA reads TGTGCCAGCAGAAGGACGTGGGGGGAGACCCAGTACTTC. This encodes CASRRTWGETQYF.

This clone was seen only a few times. The CDR3: CASSLSSSVTQYF. CDR3 coding DNA: TGTGCCAGCAGCTTATCTAGCAGTGTGACCCAGTACTTC. V gene TRBV11-2 combines with J gene TRBJ2-5; D might be TRBD2 (5 bases). Per germline, CDR1 SGHAT and CDR2 FQNNGV. The V end lost 2 bases, the J end lost 7 bases, and 11 bases lay between the germline ends. The CDR3 totals 13 residues.